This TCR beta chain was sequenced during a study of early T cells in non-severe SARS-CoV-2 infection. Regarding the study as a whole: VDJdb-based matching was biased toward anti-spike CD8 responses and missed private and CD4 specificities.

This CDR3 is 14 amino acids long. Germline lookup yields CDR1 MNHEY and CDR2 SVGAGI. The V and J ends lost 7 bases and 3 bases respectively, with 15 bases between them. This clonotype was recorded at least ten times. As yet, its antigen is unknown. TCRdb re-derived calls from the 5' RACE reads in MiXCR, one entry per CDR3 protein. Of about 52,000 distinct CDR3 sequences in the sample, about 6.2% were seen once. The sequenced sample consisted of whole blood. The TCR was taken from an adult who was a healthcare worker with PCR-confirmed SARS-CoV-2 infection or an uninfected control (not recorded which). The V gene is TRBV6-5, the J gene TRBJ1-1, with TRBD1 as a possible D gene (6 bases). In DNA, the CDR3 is TGTGCCAGCAAGCCCCGAGGGGGGTACACTGAAGCTTTCTTT. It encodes CASKPRGGYTEAFF.